The 11 T cell receptor beta chains below come from one sample, sequenced in a study of T-cell reconstitution after alpha-beta-depleted transplantation in children. Unique molecular identifiers were incorporated when the TCRbeta library was constructed. TCRdb re-called the PCR reads with MiXCR, one entry per CDR3 protein. The sample consists of approximately 390,000 distinct CDR3 sequences, about a tenth of them appearing once. This material consisted of PBMCs from the stem cell graft donor, taken from the stem cell graft. Receptor source: a human donor who donated a stem cell graft to a child with acute myeloid leukemia.

The chain uses TRBV10-3 and TRBJ2-6, with 7 positions matching TRBD1. The V gene's germline CDR1 is ENHRY and CDR2 SYGVKD. CDR3 length equals 15 residues. V shed 6 bases, J shed 2 bases, and the junction held 4 bases outside the gene matches. The CDR3 reads CAIRPDRAGANVLTF. The CDR3 nucleotides read TGTGCCATCAGGCCCGACAGGGCTGGGGCCAACGTCCTGACTTTC.

The J gene is TRBJ1-5, the V gene TRBV20-1, with 9 bases fitting TRBD1. Per the germline V gene, CDR1 is DFQATT and CDR2 is SNEGSKA (reference sequence). The CDR3 runs to 13 residues. Losses at the gene ends were 5 bases for V and 7 bases for J; bases not matched to a gene: 6. This chain's CDR3 is CSARDRVGQPQHF. The CDR3 DNA follows: TGCAGTGCTCGGGACAGGGTTGGCCAGCCCCAGCATTTT.

This clonotype was counted between two and nine times. The gene calls are TRBV12-3 or TRBV12-4 and TRBJ2-7; 10 nucleotides agree with TRBD2. The CDR3 sequence is 15 residues long. Trimming took 1 base from V and 3 from J; bases not matched to a gene: 3. The CDR3 sequence: CASSLVASGSYEQYF. The CDR3 region has the DNA TGTGCCAGCAGTTTAGTAGCTAGCGGGAGCTACGAGCAGTACTTC.

This clonotype was observed a few times. The genes are TRBV6-2 or TRBV6-3 and TRBJ1-1; D gene unclear. Germline CDR1 is MNHEY and CDR2 is SVGEGT. This CDR3 is built from 15 residues. V was clipped by 4 bases and J by 2 bases, with 14 bases between them. The CDR3 here is CASSSVNRYNTEAFF. Here the CDR3 DNA reads TGTGCCAGCAGTTCCGTAAACCGGTATAACACTGAAGCTTTCTTT.

V gene TRBV6-1 combines with J gene TRBJ2-1; the D gene could be TRBD1 or TRBD2 (5 bases each). Germline-derived CDR1 and CDR2 are MNHNS and SASEGT. CDR3 size: 13 residues. The V end lost 7 bases, the J end lost 9 bases, and 16 bases lay between the germline ends. CDR3 residues: CASTRGAAGEQFF. The CDR3 nucleotides read TGTGCCAGCACCCGAGGGGCGGCGGGTGAGCAGTTCTTC.

This clonotype was counted at least ten times. This chain uses TRBV20-1 with TRBJ1-5; tentative D call: TRBD1 (6 bases). The CDR3 spans 13 residues. CDR1 is DFQATT and CDR2 is SNEGSKA in the germline V gene (reference sequence). The V end lost 1 base, the J end lost 6 bases, and 10 bases lay between the germline ends. CDR3 bases: TGCAGTGCTAGAGCCACAGGGTTTCAGCCCCAGCATTTT. Translated, it gives CSARATGFQPQHF.

The chain has TRBV7-8 and TRBJ2-5; D remains ambiguous. Between the trimmed V and J ends, which lost 7 bases and 4 bases, there was a span of 19 bases. The CDR3 has 15 amino acids. Germline V CDR1 and CDR2: SGHVS, FQNEAQ. CDR3 residues: CASTLLGPPTETQYF. The CDR3 DNA sequence: TGTGCCAGCACCCTACTGGGCCCACCGACAGAGACCCAGTACTTC.

The chain recombines TRBV6-2 or TRBV6-3 with TRBJ2-3; 9 nucleotides match TRBD2. Germline CDR1 is MNHEY and CDR2 is SVGEGT. CDR3 size: 15 residues. V lost 7 bases, J lost 0 bases, and 5 bases stayed unmatched. CDR3: CASTEAGGSTDTQYF. DNA of the CDR3: TGTGCCAGCACGGAGGCGGGAGGGAGCACAGATACGCAGTATTTT.

This clonotype came up a few times. V gene TRBV12-3 or TRBV12-4 combines with J gene TRBJ1-1, with TRBD1 matching over 9 bases. This CDR3 has 14 residues. V was clipped by 7 bases and J by 5 bases; unmatched bases: 8. CDR3 nucleotide sequence: TGTGCCAGCATTCCCGGGACAGGGCTAACTGAAGCTTTCTTT. Residues: CASIPGTGLTEAFF.

Only a few counts were recorded for this clonotype. The chain has TRBV5-1 and TRBJ2-1, with D possibly being TRBD1 or TRBD2 (5 bases each). Germline V CDR1 and CDR2: SGHRS, YFSETQ. Between the trimmed V and J ends, which lost 0 bases and 0 bases, there was a span of 13 bases. The CDR3 is made up of 17 amino acids. Here the CDR3 reads CASSLAGAGTSYNEQFF. As DNA, the CDR3 is TGCGCCAGCAGCTTGGCCGGAGCAGGGACCTCCTACAATGAGCAGTTCTTC.

This sequence joins TRBV5-1 and TRBJ2-7; D possibly matches TRBD1 or TRBD2 (5 bases each). CDR1 and CDR2 from the germline V gene are SGHRS and YFSETQ. There are 13 residues in the CDR3. Trimming cost V 2 bases and J 6 bases, with 12 bases left between them. This CDR3 is CASSLGLGGEQYV. CDR3 DNA: TGCGCCAGCAGCTTAGGACTTGGGGGCGAGCAGTACGTC.